This T cell receptor (beta chain) was obtained from a study of T cells in Graves' hyperthyroidism and ophthalmopathy. This clonotype occurred many times. Clinical symptoms, serum thyroxine, TRAb, thyroid ultrasound and orbital computed tomography established diagnosis. The blood sample predates any ophthalmopathy symptoms, coming from first hyperthyroidism diagnosis. The authors obtained PBMCs from more than 9.5 ml of fresh peripheral blood. Germline CDR1 is LGHNA and CDR2 is YNFKEQ. The CDR3 loop spans 16 amino acids. Trimming left V 1 base short and J 3 bases short, with 12 bases between. RNA transcripts yielded amplified TCR beta CDR3 regions. When the TCR CDR3 underwent first-round RT-PCR, the HTBI primer set was used. TCRdb re-derived calls from the multiplex PCR reads in MiXCR, one entry per CDR3 protein. The repertoire has about 300,000 distinct CDR3 sequences, 20% to 30% of them found once; the top ten carry 20% to 30%.

The sequenced sample consisted of blood. This chain uses TRBV4-2 with TRBJ2-2; maybe TRBD2 (6 bases). This clonotype was obtained from a man aged 40-49 years with Graves' hyperthyroidism that later progressed to Graves' ophthalmopathy. CDR3 sequence reads: CASSQGVGGYTGELFF. The CDR3 bases are TGTGCCAGCAGCCAAGGGGTGGGGGGATACACCGGGGAGCTGTTTTTT.